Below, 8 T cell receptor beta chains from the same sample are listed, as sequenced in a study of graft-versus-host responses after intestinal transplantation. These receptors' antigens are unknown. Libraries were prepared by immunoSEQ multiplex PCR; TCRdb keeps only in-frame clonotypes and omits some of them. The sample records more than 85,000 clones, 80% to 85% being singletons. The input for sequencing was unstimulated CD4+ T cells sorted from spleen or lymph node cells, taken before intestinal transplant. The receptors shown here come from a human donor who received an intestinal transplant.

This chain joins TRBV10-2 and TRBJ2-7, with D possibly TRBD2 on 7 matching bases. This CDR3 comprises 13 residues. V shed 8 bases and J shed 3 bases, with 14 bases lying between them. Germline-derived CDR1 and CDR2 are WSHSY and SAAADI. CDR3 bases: TGCGCCAGCCGTCGGGGGGCGGGCTACGAGCAGTACTTC. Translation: CASRRGAGYEQYF.

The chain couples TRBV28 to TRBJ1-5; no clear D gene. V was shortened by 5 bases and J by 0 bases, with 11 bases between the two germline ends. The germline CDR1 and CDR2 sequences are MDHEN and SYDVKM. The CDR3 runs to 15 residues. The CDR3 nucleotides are TGTGCCAGCAGTCCCAACCTAGGTAGCAATCAGCCCCAGCATTTT. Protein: CASSPNLGSNQPQHF. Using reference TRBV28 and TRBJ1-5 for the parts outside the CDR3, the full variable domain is DVKVTQSSRYLVKRTGEKVFLECVQDMDHENMFWYRQDPGLGLRLIYFSYDVKMKEKGDIPEGYSVSREKKERFSLILESASTNQTSMYLCASSPNLGSNQPQHFGDGTRLSIL.

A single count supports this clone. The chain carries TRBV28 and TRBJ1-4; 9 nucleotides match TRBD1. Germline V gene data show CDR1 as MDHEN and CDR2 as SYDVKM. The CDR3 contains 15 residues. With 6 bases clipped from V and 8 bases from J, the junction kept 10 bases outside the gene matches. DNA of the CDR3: TGTGCCAGCAGGAGCGGAACAGGGGGCGTAGAAAAACTGTTTTTT. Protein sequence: CASRSGTGGVEKLFF.

CDR3 coding DNA: TGTGCCAGCAGGTTTCATGCGGCCAAAAACATTCAGTACTTC. Translating gives CASRFHAAKNIQYF. The chain combines TRBV6-6 with TRBJ2-4; D not certain. CDR1 and CDR2 (germline): MNHNY, SVGAGI (reference sequence). The CDR3 consists of 14 residues. The V end lost 6 bases, the J end lost 1 base, and 10 bases lay between the germline ends.

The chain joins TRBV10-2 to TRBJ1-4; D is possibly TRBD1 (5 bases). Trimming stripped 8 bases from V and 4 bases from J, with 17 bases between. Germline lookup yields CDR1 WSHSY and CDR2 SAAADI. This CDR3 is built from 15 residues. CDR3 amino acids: CASAAGRAFNEKLFF. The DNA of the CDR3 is TGCGCCAGCGCCGCGGGGCGCGCCTTTAATGAAAAACTGTTTTTT.

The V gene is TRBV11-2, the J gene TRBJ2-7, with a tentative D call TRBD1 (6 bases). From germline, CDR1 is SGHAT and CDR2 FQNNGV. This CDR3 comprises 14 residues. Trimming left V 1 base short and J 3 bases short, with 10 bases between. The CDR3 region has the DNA TGTGCCAGCAGCTTAGCATGGACAGACTACGAGCAGTACTTC. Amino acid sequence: CASSLAWTDYEQYF. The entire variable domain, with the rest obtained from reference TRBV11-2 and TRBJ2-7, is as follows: EAGVAQSPRYKIIEKRQSVAFWCNPISGHATLYWYQQILGQGPKLLIQFQNNGVVDDSQLPKDRFSAERLKGVDSTLKIQPAKLEDSAVYLCASSLAWTDYEQYFGPGTRLTVT.

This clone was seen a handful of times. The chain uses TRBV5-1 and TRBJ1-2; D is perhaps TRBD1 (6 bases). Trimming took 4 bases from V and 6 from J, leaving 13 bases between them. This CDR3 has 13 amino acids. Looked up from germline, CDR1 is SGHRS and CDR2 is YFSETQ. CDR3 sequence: CASSLQGFDGYTF. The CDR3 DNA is TGCGCCAGCAGCCTACAGGGTTTTGATGGCTACACCTTC.

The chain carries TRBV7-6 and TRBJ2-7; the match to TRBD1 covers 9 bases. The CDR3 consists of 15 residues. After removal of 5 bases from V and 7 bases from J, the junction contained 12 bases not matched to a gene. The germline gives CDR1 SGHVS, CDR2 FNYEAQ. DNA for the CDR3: TGTGCCAGCAGCCCCTTCACCGGGACAGGGTATGAGCAGTACTTC. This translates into CASSPFTGTGYEQYF.